This note documents a single T cell receptor beta chain sequence. Its antigen is unknown. One base away there is no much larger clone; base qualities are not given. Deletion took 6 bases off V and 2 bases off J, with a span of 15 bases between the germline ends. The CDR3 covers 14 residues, taking in both the cysteine and the phenylalanine. CDR3 DNA only is kept here, 42 bases in frame from base 1. From the germline V gene, CDR1 is SGHDT and CDR2 is YYEEEE. The data stem from a study of shared clonotypes between healthy human individuals (dated by TCRdb to 2018 to 2021). Regarding the research as a whole: A few men and a couple of women, aged 18 to 49 years, made up the cohort. For each donor, three plates each were used for CD4 naive and CD4 memory, two plates were used for CD8 naive, and one plate was used for CD8 memory. To estimate repertoire size and how much clonotype sharing occurs between individuals, the study deeply sequenced the blood TCR repertoires of five healthy adults. To increase sequencing depth and limit assay-specific biases, TCR repertoire library preparation and sequencing were carried out by different laboratories using diverse techniques. Per donor, leukapheresis produced somewhere between about 0.9 and 9 billion PBMCs.

Using the deep immunoSEQ assay, TCR CDR3 regions were amplified from genomic DNA by multiplex PCR. Extracted genomic DNA from each cell subset was distributed evenly across all wells of several immunoSEQ 96-well plates, and each plate was treated as a replicate. For sorted subsets, about 210 ng of genomic DNA, equivalent to tens of thousands of T cell genomes, went into each replicate PCR. The purified libraries were quantified using a Qubit 3.0 fluorometer, sized with a Bioanalyzer 2100, and then quantified again using the KAPA Library Quantification kit. Every immunoSEQ 96-well plate was sequenced on a dedicated single-read 150-cycle Illumina NextSeq 550 flow cell. In the paper's pipeline: Because the immunoSEQ output included only junctional sequences and no quality scores, the filtering could not be the same as the filtering used for full-length reads. To assign V/J genes and CDR3, sequences were annotated against IMGT germline references using PyIR, a Python wrapper for IgBLAST v1.9. Any read was removed if the V/J assignment was weak (E-value above 1e-6), the CDR3 was missing, or the read contained stop codons, out-of-frame junctions, or ambiguous translated residues. A V3J clonotype was defined by an identical inferred V gene, J gene, and CDR3 amino acid sequence. The percentage overlap between two repertoires was calculated by dividing the number of shared unique clonotypes by the size of the smaller repertoire. RTK rarefaction, the Chao1 estimator, and Recon v2.1 estimates of unobserved clonotypes were used to assess repertoire richness. For all TCRbeta clonotypes obtained by the gDNA method from a few donors, generation probabilities were computed with OLGA. TCRdb provides this immuneACCESS table in a form limited to in-frame rearrangements. Some clones are lacking; in checked studies, under half of them reflect an unresolved V gene, and why the rest are absent is not known. V, J and clone size reflect that table, while D and trimming were determined from the DNA. This sample comprises 850,000 to 1,100,000 clones, roughly 80% of them detected only once. The ten top clones hold 0.89% of the sample.

General conclusions and limits of the study: The small number of donors limited the genetic and exposure-history diversity represented. Sampling was limited to blood, and TCR repertoires in tissue likely differ from TCR repertoires in blood. Compared with non-shared clonotypes, the clonotypes found in all four sorted-subset donors had higher generation probabilities. Across a few donors, about 5% of naive CD4, approximately 3.5% of naive CD8, under 2.5% of memory CD4, and approximately 0.4% of memory CD8 clonotypes were shared. Rarefaction of sorted-subset datasets indicated incomplete sequencing despite the large sequencing depth. Naive subsets generally had larger estimated clonotype richness than memory subsets. Based on pairwise subsampling, the degree of clonotype sharing among donors was expected to be affected by sequencing depth.

Donors were healthy HIV-negative adults with no recently reported acute infections or vaccinations. All donors were Caucasian adults living in Nashville, Tennessee, USA. CD4+ T cells were enriched through magnetic negative selection, after which naive cells were positively selected on CD45RA and the remaining negative fraction served as the memory subset. Blood was obtained by leukapheresis, after which PBMCs were separated by Ficoll-Histopaque density gradient centrifugation and cryopreserved in liquid nitrogen vapor phase. Analytical flow cytometry was used to check the purity and quantity of each magnetically sorted T cell population. Each sorted fraction had its genomic DNA isolated and then quantified by UV absorbance on a Nanodrop 2000c.

The source material was memory CD4+ T cells from PBMCs. Sample cell subset or site, as interpreted from the label and publication: CD45RA-negative fraction. The receptor chain draws on TRBV5-6 and TRBJ2-7, and TRBD2 may be the D gene, going by 6 matching bases. This clonotype originated in a man in his late teens or twenties in good health. Some clones in this sample may be carry-over from other donors' samples. The CDR3 reads CASNTGDGAYEQYF. The DNA is TGTGCCAGCAACACGGGGGACGGCGCCTACGAGCAGTACTTC. Beyond the CDR3, the reference TRBV5-6 and TRBJ2-7 genes provide the residues; the full variable domain reads: DAGVTQSPTHLIKTRGQQVTLRCSPKSGHDTVSWYQQALGQGPQFIFQYYEEEERQRGNFPDRFSGHQFPNYSSELNVNALLLGDSALYLCASNTGDGAYEQYFGPGTRLTVT.